The source of this T cell receptor beta chain is a study of early T cells in non-severe SARS-CoV-2 infection. Study at large: Sequencing of bulk RNA from unsorted whole blood was done, without chain pairing.

The TCR library protocol was used to attach unique molecular identifiers. These identifiers were attached to individual cDNA molecules. MiXCR, run by TCRdb on the 5' RACE reads, gives a single entry per CDR3 protein. This table has roughly 51,000 distinct CDR3 sequences, 7.7% appearing once. The ends were cut back, 3 bases at V and 1 base at J, with 16 bases in the middle. The CDR3 covers 17 residues. Germline V gene sequence: CDR1 SEHNR, CDR2 FQNEAQ (reference sequence). This receptor was obtained from an adult who was a healthcare worker with PCR-confirmed SARS-CoV-2 infection or an uninfected control (not recorded which). Sample: whole blood, taken at baseline. The chain has TRBV7-9 and TRBJ2-1; a weak D match, TRBD2 (6 bases). CDR3 sequence reads: CASSFVVAALSYNEQFF. As DNA, the CDR3 is TGTGCCAGCAGCTTCGTAGTAGCGGCCCTATCCTACAATGAGCAGTTCTTC.